This TCR beta chain was sequenced in a study of Ad26.COV2.S vaccination and SARS-CoV-2 variants (dated by TCRdb to the early 2020s). General notes on the study: Donors in the vaccine arm were drawn from COV1001, a multicentre, randomized, double-blind, placebo-controlled phase I-IIa trial testing Ad26.COV2.S in healthy adults. Ad26.COV2.S was administered intramuscularly at 5 x 10^10 or 1 x 10^11 viral particles, either as a single shot or as two shots given 56 days apart. TCRbeta repertoire sequencing was used to assess the specificity and breadth of SARS-CoV-2-reactive T cell receptors after Ad26.COV2.S vaccination. The TCR-sequenced set comprised about 32 samples: approximately 20 Ad26.COV2.S vaccine recipients, 5 placebo recipients and 8 SARS-CoV-2 convalescent individuals. Trial participants were randomized into five groups of five, in which low-dose or high-dose Ad26.COV2.S was given once or twice, or placebo was given on both occasions. Investigators remained blinded to trial group allocation during experiments and outcome assessment.

This specimen's treatment or condition label, per the study, means: over 15 received Ad26.COV2.S at low or high dose, single or two shots; roughly five received placebo; per-sample allocation not given. Repertoires of vaccine and placebo recipients were sequenced from samples collected on day 63 after the first injection. In Cohort 1b, some 25 adults aged 18-55 years were enrolled at a single site in Boston, USA, between 29 July and 7 August 2020. Ad26.COV2.S was a replication-incompetent adenovirus type 26 vector that expressed a prefusion-stabilized SARS-CoV-2 spike protein derived from the original Wuhan strain. As concerns this clone: The specificity of this receptor is unknown. Within one base of it there is no much larger clone, and no base qualities were kept.

What the study reported, not specific to this receptor: Vaccine and placebo recipients had comparable non-spike TCR breadth, which fits with the vaccine containing only spike. It was noted by the authors that total T cell responses may have been underestimated by the TCR breadth and depth analyses. After vaccination, substantial breadth of spike-specific CD8+ and CD4+ T cell responses was reported. The study was not powered to compare responses between vaccine doses or regimens. Higher spike-specific TCR breadth was observed in Ad26.COV2.S recipients than in placebo recipients (P = 0.0014).

The CDR1 and CDR2 encoded by the germline V gene are MNHNS and SASEGT. V drops 0 bases and J drops 5 bases, leaving 9 bases in between. CDR3 length: 14 amino acids, cysteine to phenylalanine. Kept here is only the CDR3 DNA, which spans 42 bases and is read in frame from base 1. TCRbeta CDR3 regions were sequenced with the immunoSEQ Assay. After extraction, genomic DNA underwent amplification by bias-controlled multiplex PCR, followed by high-throughput sequencing. As for how the authors treated the data: Collapsing and filtering of sequences were performed to quantify the absolute abundance of each unique TCRbeta CDR3 region. T cell fraction was estimated by normalizing TCRbeta template counts to usable DNA, which was measured by amplifying reference genes present in all nucleated cells. Repertoire TCRs were annotated as SARS-CoV-2-specific when V gene, CDR3 amino acid sequence and J gene were exactly matched to a known reactive TCR set. The reference SARS-CoV-2 TCR set was derived from MIRA and filtered for enrichment in COVID-19-positive ImmuneCODE repertoires, a step that removed public or cross-reactive TCRs. Using the MIRA antigens, annotated TCRs were further analysed by specific ORF or by position within an ORF. Breadth was defined as annotated unique rearrangements over total unique productive rearrangements; depth was the summed frequency of those rearrangements. Two-sided Wilcoxon rank-sum tests were used to compare TCR breadth between groups. What TCRdb holds here is the immuneACCESS table cut down to in-frame rearrangements. Part of the clones is not present; checked against another copy, under half of the missing clones reflect an unresolved V gene, and the others are unexplained. V and J calls plus clone size are reproduced from that table; the DNA served to infer D and trimming. The sample table contains roughly 250,000 clones; only one count was recorded for roughly 87% of them. The ten largest make up about 2.7% of the sample.

The chain joins TRBV6-1 to TRBJ2-3, with the D call tentatively TRBD1 or TRBD2, each fitting 5 bases. The receptor was isolated from a person between 18 and 65 years old who received the Ad26.COV2.S COVID-19 vaccine or a placebo. Sequencing was performed on peripheral blood, taken in a trial of Ad26.COV2.S vaccine versus placebo. The nucleotides read TGTGCCAGCAGTGAAGCCGGGACCCAAGATACGCAGTATTTT. It codes for CASSEAGTQDTQYF.